This T cell receptor beta chain came from a study of T cell changes during pregnancy in multiple sclerosis. The CDR3 totals 14 residues. Trimming took 4 bases from V and 4 from J; bases not matched to a gene: 4. Germline lookup yields CDR1 SGHRS and CDR2 YFSETQ. Profiling relied on immunoSEQ multiplex PCR, and the TCRdb table lists in-frame clones only, not all of them. The sample lists 98,000 or so clones; approximately 93% were seen once. This chain joins TRBV5-1 and TRBJ1-2; TRBD1 aligns across 10 bases. This TCR derives from a female donor with multiple sclerosis, enrolled in a pregnancy study. This material consisted of peripheral blood, taken after pregnancy. The CDR3 protein is CASSGTGDGYGYTF. For the CDR3, the DNA is TGCGCCAGCAGCGGGACAGGGGACGGCTATGGCTACACCTTC.